These 26 T cell receptor beta chains share one sample of origin, sequenced in a study of post-analysis software for immune sequencing data. General study findings and limits: Relative to controls, patients had 5 or 6 TRBV segments at higher frequency, with TRBV5-6, TRBV5-1 and TRBV20-1 among these.

These TCRs' antigens remain unknown. Built from TCR beta cDNA, the libraries had unique molecular identifiers in them. TCRdb passed the PCR reads through MiXCR, listing each CDR3 protein once. This table has 700,000 to 900,000 distinct CDR3 sequences, under 60% appearing once. Specimen: blood. The receptor set was obtained from a girl between 10 and 17 years old with multiple sclerosis.

This clonotype showed up just once. The DNA of the CDR3 is TGTGCCAGCATCGGGGATTACAATGAGCAGTTCTTC. It yields the protein CASIGDYNEQFF. V usage is TRBV6-6 and J usage is TRBJ2-1; perhaps TRBD2 as D (5 bases). Germline V lookup: CDR1 MNHNY, CDR2 SVGAGI (reference sequence). The CDR3 length is 12 residues. Trimming removed 7 bases from V and 4 bases from J, with 8 bases in between.

This clonotype turned up a few times. V gene TRBV7-2 combines with J gene TRBJ2-1; 7 bases map to TRBD2. Germline CDR1 and CDR2: SGHTA and FQGNSA. J was trimmed by 6 bases and V by 5 bases; bases with no gene match: 7. The CDR3 is made up of 14 amino acids. For the CDR3, the DNA is TGTGCCAGCAGCCCTAGCGGAGGGCCCAATGAGCAGTTCTTC. This gives the protein CASSPSGGPNEQFF.

This clonotype was found a few times. The rearrangement joins TRBV7-9 to TRBJ2-7; D ambiguous. The J call is uncertain, as TRBJ2-5 better fits the DNA end. There are 12 residues in the CDR3. Germline V gene data show CDR1 as SEHNR and CDR2 as FQNEAQ (reference sequence). The CDR3 loop is CASSAETETQYF. Here the CDR3 DNA reads TGTGCCAGCAGCGCCGAAACCGAGACCCAGTACTTC.

The CDR3 region has the DNA TGTGCCAGCAGCAAAGAGGACCCTTCCTACGAGCAGTACTTC. It yields the protein CASSKEDPSYEQYF. The rearrangement uses TRBV21-1 and TRBJ2-7; the table gives TRBD2 as D, unverified against the DNA. TRBV21-1 is deemed a pseudogene. The CDR3 is 14 amino acids.

Worth noting for this clonotype: Since no conserved phenylalanine or tryptophan closes the CDR3, a read error is the likely cause. The genes are TRBV20-1 and TRBJ1-1; 8 bases match TRBD1. Germline V gives CDR1 DFQATT, CDR2 SNEGSKA (reference sequence). The CDR3 totals 14 residues. CDR3 sequence reads: CNPGGGRMNTEAFL. The CDR3 nucleotides are TGCAACCCAGGGGGCGGAAGGATGAACACTGAAGCTTTCTTG.

This clonotype was picked up a small number of times. CDR3 bases: TGCGCCAGCAGCCAAGAAACGGGACTATCGCAGTATTTT. Translated, it gives CASSQETGLSQYF. The rearrangement uses TRBV4-3 and TRBJ2-3; 7 bases agree with TRBD2. V trimming: 0 bases; J trimming: 10 bases; junction bases outside the gene matches: 4. This CDR3 is 13 amino acids long. Germline CDR1 is LGHNA and CDR2 is YSLEER.

The V call is TRBV27, the J call TRBJ2-7; D may be TRBD2 (6 bases). The CDR3 is made up of 14 amino acids. From germline, CDR1 is MNHEY and CDR2 SMNVEV (reference sequence). Trimming took 6 bases from V and 0 from J, leaving 12 bases between them. DNA for the CDR3: TGTGCCAGCAGATCCGGGACTCCCTCCTACGAGCAGTACTTC. It is translated as CASRSGTPSYEQYF.

J is TRBJ1-2 and V is TRBV30; no definite D call. In germline, CDR1 is GTSNPN, CDR2 SVGIG (reference sequence). CDR3 length: 11 residues. V was pared by 0 bases and J by 8 bases, with 7 bases between. The CDR3 DNA reads as TGTGCCTGGAGTGTAAAGGGAGGCTACACCTTC. This gives the protein CAWSVKGGYTF.

This clonotype came up a few times. This rearrangement joins TRBV6-5 to TRBJ2-1, with 8 bases lining up with TRBD2. Losses at the gene ends were 0 bases for V and 7 bases for J; bases not matched to a gene: 11. CDR3 length equals 17 residues. Germline loops: CDR1 MNHEY, CDR2 SVGAGI. The CDR3 DNA follows: TGTGCCAGCAGTTACTCGGGGGCGGGACTAGGGTATAATGAGCAGTTCTTC. Protein product: CASSYSGAGLGYNEQFF.

Only a few counts were recorded for this clonotype. This chain's CDR3 is CASASPGSYNSPLHF. For the CDR3, the DNA is TGTGCCAGCGCATCCCCTGGGTCCTATAATTCACCCCTCCACTTT. The chain combines TRBV10-3 with TRBJ1-6; no firm D call. Germline values: CDR1 ENHRY, CDR2 SYGVKD. The V end lost 10 bases, the J end lost 1 base, and 14 bases lay between the germline ends. There are 15 residues in the CDR3.

The V call is TRBV29-1, the J call TRBJ2-5; D unresolved. Germline V gene sequence: CDR1 SQVTM, CDR2 ANQGSEA. This CDR3 has 10 residues. V was shortened by 4 bases and J by 4 bases, with 4 bases between the two germline ends. The CDR3 coding sequence is TGCAGCGTTGCGTTAGAGACCCAGTACTTC. Residues: CSVALETQYF.

This clonotype occurred many times. The genes are TRBV25-1 and TRBJ2-5; possibly TRBD1 or TRBD2 for D (5 bases each). Germline CDR1 and CDR2: MGHDK and SYGVNS. Trimming shortened V by 4 bases and J by 5 bases, and 11 bases separated the two germline ends. This CDR3 is 13 amino acids long. In DNA form, the CDR3 reads TGTGCCAGCAGTGGAGGGACGTGGGAGACCCAGTACTTC. Protein: CASSGGTWETQYF.

CDR3 bases: TGTGCCAGCAGTTTAATCCCGACAGGGCCCTACGAGCAGTACTTC. Translation gives CASSLIPTGPYEQYF. The J gene is TRBJ2-4, the V gene TRBV27, with 7 bases matching TRBD1. The J call could be wrong; TRBJ2-7 is a better fit for the DNA end. The CDR3 is 15 residues long. The germline gives CDR1 MNHEY, CDR2 SMNVEV (reference sequence).

The V gene is TRBV27, the J gene TRBJ2-3; TRBD2 agrees at 7 bases. This CDR3 region has 16 residues. V lost 2 bases to trimming and J lost 3 bases; unmatched junction nucleotides: 8. Germline CDR1 reads MNHEY; CDR2 reads SMNVEV (reference sequence). CDR3: CASSLIGGSPTDTQYF. The CDR3 DNA is TGTGCCAGCAGTTTAATCGGCGGGAGTCCGACAGATACGCAGTATTTT.

The J gene is TRBJ1-2, the V gene TRBV29-1, with 10 bases aligning to TRBD1. V gave up 3 bases and J gave up 4 bases; unmatched junction bases: 8. Germline CDR1 SQVTM, CDR2 ANQGSEA. The CDR3 spans 15 residues. CDR3 DNA sequence: TGCAGCGTTGACGCCAGGGACAGGGGAAGCTATGGCTACACCTTC. Protein product: CSVDARDRGSYGYTF.

The gene calls are TRBV12-3 or TRBV12-4 and TRBJ2-5; the match to TRBD1 covers 10 bases. Judging by the DNA end, TRBJ2-7 fits better; the J call may be wrong. CDR3 length equals 14 residues. The CDR3 nucleotides read TGTGCCAGCAGGGCGGGACAGGGGTTCGGCGAGCAGTACTTC. Protein sequence: CASRAGQGFGEQYF.

This chain uses TRBV7-3 with TRBJ2-3; TRBD2 matches 7 bases. The CDR3 has 14 amino acids. Germline-derived CDR1 and CDR2 are SGHTA and FQGTGA. With V trimmed by 4 bases and J by 1 base, 2 bases remained unmatched. CDR3 region: CASSWAGGTDTQYF. Written as DNA, the CDR3 is TGTGCCAGCAGCTGGGCGGGAGGCACAGATACGCAGTATTTT.

The rearrangement uses TRBV3-1 and TRBJ2-1; D could derive from TRBD1 or TRBD2 (5 bases each). Germline CDR1 reads LGHDT; CDR2 reads YNNKEL (reference sequence). The CDR3 covers 15 residues. With 4 bases removed from V and 6 bases from J, the gap between germline ends came to 16 bases. DNA of the CDR3: TGTGCCAGCAGCCTTCTGGGGACCCGAGGCAATGAGCAGTTCTTC. This translates into CASSLLGTRGNEQFF.

V and J are TRBV18 and TRBJ2-5; D gene uncertain. The CDR3 is 13 residues long. Germline V gene sequence: CDR1 KGHSH, CDR2 LQKENI. Trimming took off 0 bases at V and 5 bases at J, with 7 bases between the two ends. DNA for the CDR3: TGTGCCAGCTCACCACCGAATCCCGAGACCCAGTACTTC. It yields the protein CASSPPNPETQYF.

The chain employs TRBV2 and TRBJ1-2; TRBD1 agrees at 8 bases. Germline CDR1 is SNHLY and CDR2 is FYNNEI. The CDR3 runs to 14 residues. Unmatched junction bases numbered 7, after V lost 4 bases and J lost 6 bases. The chain's CDR3 is CASSVQGVGHGYTF. The CDR3 coding sequence is TGTGCCAGCAGTGTACAGGGGGTCGGACATGGCTACACCTTC.

The count of this clonotype is one. The chain recombines TRBV9 with TRBJ2-2; 14 bases fit TRBD2. V lost 3 bases, J lost 0 bases, and 19 bases stayed unmatched. CDR1 and CDR2 (germline): SGDLS, YYNGEE. This CDR3 spans 23 amino acids. CDR3 residues: CASSAPGQGLGLAGVPNTGELFF. CDR3 nucleotide sequence: TGTGCCAGCAGCGCTCCGGGACAGGGGTTGGGACTAGCGGGAGTACCGAACACCGGGGAGCTGTTTTTT.

The chain recombines TRBV6-1 with TRBJ2-7, with TRBD2 identical over 11 bases. This CDR3 is built from 15 residues. Losses at the gene ends were 3 bases for V and 2 bases for J; bases not matched to a gene: 3. In germline, CDR1 is MNHNS, CDR2 SASEGT. The CDR3 region is CASSDGTSGPYEQYF. CDR3 nucleotide sequence: TGTGCCAGCAGTGACGGGACTAGCGGCCCCTACGAGCAGTACTTC.

This clonotype came up a few times. The CDR3 loop is CASRSGGATYEQYF. As DNA, the CDR3 is TGTGCCAGCAGGTCCGGTGGGGCCACCTACGAGCAGTACTTC. The rearrangement joins TRBV12-3 or TRBV12-4 to TRBJ2-7, with D tentatively TRBD1 (5 bases). Trimming pared 6 bases from V and 2 bases from J, leaving 14 bases between. The CDR3 is 14 residues long.

The chain combines TRBV12-3 or TRBV12-4 with TRBJ2-7, with D hard to call. V lost 8 bases, J lost 6 bases, and 11 bases lay in between. The CDR3 runs 11 residues. The CDR3 bases are TGTGCCAGCCGATTATTCGGCGAGCAGTACTTC. As protein: CASRLFGEQYF.

J is TRBJ2-1 and V is TRBV6-1; D may be TRBD1 (6 bases). The CDR3 extends over 15 amino acids. Looked up from germline, CDR1 is MNHNS and CDR2 is SASEGT. Trimming took off 8 bases at V and 8 bases at J, with 22 bases between the two ends. The CDR3, as DNA: TGTGCCAGCCCCCTCGACCCGACAGGACGCGATGAGCAGTTCTTC. Protein product: CASPLDPTGRDEQFF.

Only a few counts were recorded for this clonotype. This chain uses TRBV6-2 or TRBV6-3 with TRBJ2-7, with a tentative D call TRBD1 (6 bases). V dropped 3 bases and J dropped 3 bases, with 15 bases sitting between them. The V gene's germline CDR1 is MNHEY and CDR2 SVGEGT. The CDR3 totals 15 residues. In DNA form, the CDR3 reads TGTGCCAGCAGTTATCAGGGGACACTAAGCTACGAGCAGTACTTC. It codes for CASSYQGTLSYEQYF.